The 26 T cell receptor beta chains reported below all come from one sample, sequenced in a study of PD-L1 blockade in urothelial cancer (dated by TCRdb to about 2017). To prepare the library, the immunoSEQ multiplex PCR assay was applied. TCRdb holds this immuneACCESS table with in-frame rearrangements only. Some clones are missing; in checked studies, unresolved V genes explain under half, and the rest has no known cause. In this sample the table shows roughly 56,000 clones, more than 65% of which occur a single time. 4% to 5% of the sample goes to the ten largest clones. The sequencing used PBMCs, collected around atezolizumab (anti-PD-L1) treatment. These TCRs come from a man aged 70-80 years with urothelial cancer.

The J gene is TRBJ1-3, the V gene TRBV2; TRBD1 might be the D (6 bases). This CDR3 region has 14 residues. Trimming cost V 5 bases and J 0 bases, with 8 bases left between them. Germline V CDR1 and CDR2: SNHLY, FYNNEI. CDR3 region: CASSQGFSGNTIYF. The CDR3 DNA follows: TGTGCCAGCAGTCAGGGGTTCTCTGGAAACACCATATATTTT.

The rearrangement uses TRBV2 and TRBJ2-1, with 7 bases that match TRBD1. Trimming took 5 bases from V and 11 from J; bases not matched to a gene: 18. The germline CDR1 and CDR2 sequences are SNHLY and FYNNEI. The CDR3 loop spans 16 amino acids. CDR3 region: CASSLSTGNNNDKQFF. CDR3 bases: TGTGCCAGCAGTCTCTCGACAGGGAACAACAATGATAAGCAGTTCTTC.

V is TRBV5-1 and J is TRBJ2-1; 8 bases agree with TRBD1. Germline V gives CDR1 SGHRS, CDR2 YFSETQ. The V and J ends lost 5 bases and 4 bases, in that order; junction bases with no gene match: 8. This CDR3 has 15 amino acids. CDR3 in DNA: TGCGCCAGCAGTTTCGGACAGGGTTCATACAATGAGCAGTTCTTC. Protein product: CASSFGQGSYNEQFF.

The rearrangement joins TRBV11-2 to TRBJ2-1; TRBD1 aligns across 9 bases. The germline CDR1 and CDR2 sequences are SGHAT and FQNNGV. This CDR3 has 14 amino acids. After removal of 8 bases from V and 4 bases from J, the junction contained 6 bases not matched to a gene. As DNA, the CDR3 is TGTGCCAGCTCTGGGGACAGGGAATACAATGAGCAGTTCTTC. It encodes CASSGDREYNEQFF.

The chain recombines TRBV7-9 with TRBJ2-3; no clear D. The CDR3 length is 14 residues. V lost 3 bases and J lost 2, with 9 bases in between. CDR1 and CDR2 from the germline V gene are SEHNR and FQNEAQ (reference sequence). The CDR3 nucleotides are TGTGCCAGCAGCTTGCTTAGCACCACAGATACGCAGTATTTT. This encodes CASSLLSTTDTQYF.

This chain joins TRBV18 and TRBJ2-1; tentative D call: TRBD1 (6 bases). Germline V gene data show CDR1 as KGHSH and CDR2 as LQKENI. The CDR3 has 14 residues. V was trimmed by 6 bases and J by 3 bases, leaving 12 bases between them. This CDR3 reads CASSPGHSYNEQFF. DNA of the CDR3: TGTGCCAGCTCTCCGGGACACAGCTACAATGAGCAGTTCTTC.

This clone was detected only a few times. The genes are TRBV28 and TRBJ2-1, with D perhaps TRBD2 (6 bases). V was clipped by 3 bases and J by 0 bases, with 30 bases between them. CDR3 length equals 22 residues. In germline, CDR1 is MDHEN, CDR2 SYDVKM. The CDR3 bases are TGTGCCAGCAGTTTGGGGGGTGTTTGGGGACGGAGAAGGGCCAACTCCTACAATGAGCAGTTCTTC. It is translated as CASSLGGVWGRRRANSYNEQFF.

V gene TRBV6-5 combines with J gene TRBJ2-1, with TRBD2 matching over 8 bases. V was clipped by 7 bases and J by 2 bases; unmatched bases: 4. Germline V gene lookup returns CDR1 MNHEY and CDR2 SVGAGI. This CDR3 comprises 14 residues. The CDR3 here is CASTLSGAYNEQFF. The CDR3 DNA is TGTGCCAGCACCCTTAGCGGGGCCTACAATGAGCAGTTCTTC.

The DNA for the CDR3 is TGTGCCAGCAGGGTGGACCGGGACTTCAATGAGCAGTTCTTC. Its protein product is CASRVDRDFNEQFF. The chain links TRBV2 to TRBJ2-1; D is perhaps TRBD2 (6 bases). Trimming removed 6 bases at V and 6 bases at J, with 15 bases between. Germline CDR1 and CDR2: SNHLY and FYNNEI. The CDR3 extends over 14 amino acids.

The chain is built from TRBV5-6 and TRBJ2-5; D possibly corresponds to TRBD2 (5 bases). Germline V gene sequence: CDR1 SGHDT, CDR2 YYEEEE. CDR3 size: 14 residues. Trimming left V 0 bases short and J 4 bases short, with 10 bases between. The CDR3 sequence: CASSLDRGLETQYF. CDR3 sequence (DNA): TGTGCCAGCAGCTTGGACCGGGGTTTAGAGACCCAGTACTTC.

The chain employs TRBV2 and TRBJ2-3, with TRBD1 matching over 10 bases. V lost 4 bases to trimming and J lost 0 bases; unmatched junction nucleotides: 1. CDR3 length: 15 amino acids. Germline V gene lookup returns CDR1 SNHLY and CDR2 FYNNEI. CDR3 protein: CASSGDRGSTDTQYF. CDR3 nucleotide sequence: TGTGCCAGCAGTGGGGACAGGGGTAGCACAGATACGCAGTATTTT. The complete variable domain, with remaining parts taken from reference TRBV2 and TRBJ2-3, reads EPEVTQTPSHQVTQMGQEVILRCVPISNHLYFYWYRQILGQKVEFLVSFYNNEISEKSEIFDDQFSVERPDGSNFTLKIRSTKLEDSAMYFCASSGDRGSTDTQYFGPGTRLTVL.

The V call is TRBV5-6, the J call TRBJ2-5; 12 positions match TRBD2. With V trimmed by 4 bases and J by 2 bases, 3 bases remained unmatched. Germline V gene sequence: CDR1 SGHDT, CDR2 YYEEEE. The CDR3 runs 15 residues. In DNA form, the CDR3 reads TGTGCCAGCAGCCCAGGACTAGCGGGACAAGAGACCCAGTACTTC. It translates to CASSPGLAGQETQYF.

The sample holds one count of this clone. V and J are TRBV19 and TRBJ1-5, with 8 bases aligning to TRBD1. V lost 4 bases, J lost 4 bases, and 3 bases stayed unmatched. There are 14 residues in the CDR3. The germline gives CDR1 LNHDA, CDR2 SQIVND (reference sequence). DNA of the CDR3: TGTGCCAGTAGTAGGGACAGGACTAATCAGCCCCAGCATTTT. Translated, it gives CASSRDRTNQPQHF.

A few counts support this clone. The chain links TRBV7-2 to TRBJ2-1, with 10 bases fitting TRBD1. Looked up from germline, CDR1 is SGHTA and CDR2 is FQGNSA. J lost 12 bases, V lost 6 bases, and 5 bases had no gene match. The CDR3 has 12 amino acids. This chain's CDR3 is CASRRDRGRQFF. The CDR3 DNA reads TGTGCCAGCAGACGGGACAGGGGTAGGCAGTTCTTC.

Only a few counts were recorded for this clone. The chain joins TRBV5-1 to TRBJ1-2, with D unclear. This CDR3 contains 15 residues. The germline V gene has CDR1 SGHRS and CDR2 YFSETQ. V was clipped by 0 bases and J by 4 bases, with 13 bases between them. The CDR3 loop is CASSLDIGEGYGYTF. The CDR3 coding sequence is TGCGCCAGCAGCTTGGACATCGGGGAGGGCTATGGCTACACCTTC.

The rearrangement joins TRBV19 to TRBJ2-7, with no clear D. Deletions cut 6 bases from V and 0 bases from J, with 15 bases between. This CDR3 contains 15 residues. In germline, CDR1 is LNHDA, CDR2 SQIVND (reference sequence). For the CDR3, the DNA is TGTGCCAGTAGGGCTGGCGACTCGAGCTCCTACGAGCAGTACTTC. Protein product: CASRAGDSSSYEQYF.

The chain employs TRBV27 and TRBJ2-5; 10 bases are shared with TRBD2. The CDR3 extends over 14 amino acids. Losses at the gene ends were 4 bases for V and 5 bases for J; bases not matched to a gene: 4. In germline, CDR1 is MNHEY, CDR2 SMNVEV (reference sequence). CDR3 in amino acids: CASSSSGRGETQYF. CDR3 nucleotide sequence: TGTGCCAGCAGTTCTAGCGGGAGAGGGGAGACCCAGTACTTC.

This clone was detected once. The rearrangement uses TRBV29-1 and TRBJ2-3; D is uncertain. The ends were cut back, 6 bases at V and 1 base at J, with 8 bases in the middle. The CDR3 sequence is 12 residues long. Germline loops: CDR1 SQVTM, CDR2 ANQGSEA. DNA for the CDR3: TGCAGCGTGTCCCGAGGCACAGATACGCAGTATTTT. Its translation: CSVSRGTDTQYF.

The J gene is TRBJ2-5, the V gene TRBV11-3, with D possibly being TRBD2 (6 bases). The CDR3 contains 13 residues. Trimming shortened V by 3 bases and J by 2 bases, and 7 bases separated the two germline ends. Germline loops: CDR1 SGHNT, CDR2 YENEEA. The CDR3 bases are TGTGCCAGCAGCTTGGGGGGACAAGAGACCCAGTACTTC. It is translated as CASSLGGQETQYF.

The table lists this clone with a few counts. The chain carries TRBV2 and TRBJ1-1; 9 nucleotides line up with TRBD1. CDR1 SNHLY and CDR2 FYNNEI come from the germline V gene. The CDR3 is made up of 14 amino acids. The trim removed 4 bases at V and 3 bases at J, leaving 3 bases unmatched. CDR3 in amino acids: CASSADRGYTEAFF. CDR3 nucleotides: TGTGCCAGCAGTGCCGACAGGGGGTACACTGAAGCTTTCTTT. Full variable domain (outside the CDR3, taken from reference TRBV2 and TRBJ1-1): EPEVTQTPSHQVTQMGQEVILRCVPISNHLYFYWYRQILGQKVEFLVSFYNNEISEKSEIFDDQFSVERPDGSNFTLKIRSTKLEDSAMYFCASSADRGYTEAFFGQGTRLTVV.

V usage is TRBV15 and J usage is TRBJ1-1; D remains unclear. This CDR3 region has 14 residues. Per germline, CDR1 LNHNV and CDR2 YYDKDF (reference sequence). Trimming took off 0 bases at V and 4 bases at J, with 9 bases between the two ends. CDR3 nucleotides: TGTGCCACCAGCAGAGATCCCGGGAGCACTGAAGCTTTCTTT. It encodes CATSRDPGSTEAFF.

This chain uses TRBV19 with TRBJ2-3; D possibly corresponds to TRBD2 (6 bases). CDR1 is LNHDA and CDR2 is SQIVND in the germline V gene (reference sequence). The length of the CDR3 is 13 residues. V was trimmed by 6 bases and J by 7 bases, leaving 14 bases between them. The CDR3 sequence is CASRGGGVNTQYF. The DNA for the CDR3 is TGTGCCAGTAGGGGGGGAGGAGTGAATACGCAGTATTTT. Together with reference TRBV19 and TRBJ2-3, the CDR3 gives the full variable domain: DGGITQSPKYLFRKEGQNVTLSCEQNLNHDAMYWYRQDPGQGLRLIYYSQIVNDFQKGDIAEGYSVSREKKESFPLTVTSAQKNPTAFYLCASRGGGVNTQYFGPGTRLTVL.

This chain links TRBV9 with TRBJ1-3; tentatively, D is TRBD1 (5 bases). The CDR3 is made up of 14 amino acids. The germline V gene encodes CDR1 SGDLS and CDR2 YYNGEE. Deletions cut 2 bases from V and 4 bases from J, with 10 bases between. CDR3 in amino acids: CASSVQGTGNTIYF. The CDR3 bases are TGTGCCAGCAGCGTTCAGGGTACGGGAAACACCATATATTTT.

This chain links TRBV29-1 with TRBJ1-4; TRBD1 aligns across 11 bases. This CDR3 region has 13 residues. CDR1 SQVTM and CDR2 ANQGSEA come from the germline V gene. The junction had 8 bases not matched to a gene; V was cut back by 6 bases and J by 11 bases. The CDR3 region has the DNA TGCAGCGTACGGACAGGGGGCTTCGGGAAACTGTTTTTT. Encoded protein: CSVRTGGFGKLFF.

CDR3: CASLGAGETQYF. The CDR3 region has the DNA TGTGCCAGCCTGGGAGCCGGAGAGACCCAGTACTTC. The V and J genes are TRBV27 and TRBJ2-5; possibly TRBD2 for D (5 bases). The V end was cut by 8 bases, the J end by 4 bases, with 11 bases between. Per germline, CDR1 MNHEY and CDR2 SMNVEV (reference sequence). The CDR3 covers 12 residues.

This chain joins TRBV29-1 and TRBJ2-1; TRBD1 aligns across 8 bases. This CDR3 region has 13 residues. With 3 bases clipped from V and 4 bases from J, the junction kept 2 bases outside the gene matches. Germline assignment: CDR1 SQVTM and CDR2 ANQGSEA. CDR3 sequence (DNA): TGCAGCGTTGAGGGACAGGTATACAATGAGCAGTTCTTC. This codes for CSVEGQVYNEQFF.